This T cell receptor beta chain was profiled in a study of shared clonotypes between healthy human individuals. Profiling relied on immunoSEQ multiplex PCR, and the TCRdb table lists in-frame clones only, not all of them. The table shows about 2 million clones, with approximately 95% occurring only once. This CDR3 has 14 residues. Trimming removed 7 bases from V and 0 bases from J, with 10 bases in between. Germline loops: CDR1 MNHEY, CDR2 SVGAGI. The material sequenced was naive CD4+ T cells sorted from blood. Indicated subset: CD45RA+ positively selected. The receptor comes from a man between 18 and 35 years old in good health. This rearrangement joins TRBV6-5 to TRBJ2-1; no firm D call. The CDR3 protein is CASKDKSSYNEQFF. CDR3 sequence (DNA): TGTGCCAGCAAGGATAAAAGCTCCTACAATGAGCAGTTCTTC.